The 10 T cell receptor beta chains below come from one sample, sequenced in a study of T cells after posttransplantation cyclophosphamide. TCRdb's copy holds only in-frame clones and misses some; the assay was immunoSEQ multiplex PCR. The sample carries about 19,000 clones, 65% to 75% recorded once. Busulfan-fludarabine conditioning, marrow transplant, and cyclophosphamide on days +3 and +4 were administered. Sequencing was performed on PBMCs, taken after an allogeneic stem cell transplant with post-transplant cyclophosphamide. These receptors originate from a male patient aged 25-45 years who received an allogeneic stem cell transplant from a related donor, was CMV-positive, and had acute GVHD only. Some T cells may be transferred from the graft donor.

The J gene is TRBJ2-5, the V gene TRBV5-1; D remains unclear. The CDR3 contains 14 residues. Germline assignment: CDR1 SGHRS and CDR2 YFSETQ. Trimming removed 4 bases from V and 2 bases from J, with 12 bases in between. Written as DNA, the CDR3 is TGCGCCAGCAGCACATCGCGGATTCAAGAGACCCAGTACTTC. Encoded protein: CASSTSRIQETQYF.

The rearrangement links TRBV6-6 to TRBJ1-5, with D possibly being TRBD1 (6 bases). The CDR3 contains 14 residues. In germline, CDR1 is MNHNY, CDR2 SVGAGI (reference sequence). V lost 6 bases, J lost 6 bases, and 15 bases lay in between. Here the CDR3 DNA reads TGTGCCAGCAGACCGGGACACGTCAGTCAGCCCCAGCATTTT. This codes for CASRPGHVSQPQHF.

J is TRBJ1-3 and V is TRBV9; TRBD1 agrees at 7 bases. The V gene's germline CDR1 is SGDLS and CDR2 YYNGEE. V was pared by 4 bases and J by 0 bases, with 7 bases of the junction left unmatched. The CDR3 contains 16 residues. The CDR3 bases are TGTGCCAGCAGCAGCCAAACAGGGGACTCTGGAAACACCATATATTTT. This encodes CASSSQTGDSGNTIYF.

This sequence joins TRBV4-3 and TRBJ1-1; D is unresolved. Per germline, CDR1 LGHNA and CDR2 YSLEER. This CDR3 is built from 14 residues. Trimming took 4 bases from V and 1 from J, leaving 10 bases between them. The DNA of the CDR3 is TGCGCCAGCAGCCGGTCGGCGGGGAACACTGAAGCTTTCTTT. This translates into CASSRSAGNTEAFF.

V is TRBV5-1 and J is TRBJ1-1; unclear D gene. The ends were cut back, 4 bases at V and 4 bases at J, with 14 bases in the middle. Germline V gene lookup returns CDR1 SGHRS and CDR2 YFSETQ. The CDR3 is 14 residues long. CDR3 in amino acids: CASSAPGSGTEAFF. The CDR3 DNA reads TGCGCCAGCAGCGCCCCGGGATCGGGCACTGAAGCTTTCTTT.

This CDR3 is CASSLDGPFYNEKLFF. CDR3 coding DNA: TGTGCCAGCAGCTTAGATGGTCCCTTCTATAATGAAAAACTGTTTTTT. The V gene is TRBV7-2, the J gene TRBJ1-4; unclear D gene. This CDR3 region has 16 residues. Per germline, CDR1 SGHTA and CDR2 FQGNSA. The V end was cut by 1 base, the J end by 4 bases, with 13 bases between.

The chain is built from TRBV18 and TRBJ1-1; tentatively, D is TRBD1 (5 bases). This CDR3 has 15 residues. Germline V gene lookup returns CDR1 KGHSH and CDR2 LQKENI. The germline V and J ends were trimmed by 2 bases and 10 bases, with 20 bases remaining between them. This chain's CDR3 is CASSPAGTGGLGAFF. CDR3 in DNA: TGTGCCAGCTCACCAGCCGGGACCGGAGGGTTGGGAGCTTTCTTT.

The rearrangement links TRBV6-5 to TRBJ1-1; D uncertain. Trimming left V 2 bases short and J 8 bases short, with 6 bases between. Germline V CDR1 and CDR2: MNHEY, SVGAGI. This CDR3 region has 11 residues. CDR3 DNA: TGTGCCAGCAGTTACCCGACAGAAGCTTTCTTT. Its translation: CASSYPTEAFF.

The chain is built from TRBV7-3 and TRBJ2-7; 11 nucleotides line up with TRBD1. Germline CDR1 and CDR2: SGHTA and FQGTGA. The CDR3 consists of 15 residues. The V segment lost 2 bases and the J segment 3 bases; nucleotides outside the gene matches: 3. The CDR3 DNA sequence: TGTGCCAGCAGCTTATATGGGACAGGGGGCTACGAGCAGTACTTC. Its protein is CASSLYGTGGYEQYF.

This chain links TRBV5-5 with TRBJ1-1; D is unclear. V was pared by 0 bases and J by 5 bases, with 8 bases between. Germline V CDR1 and CDR2: SGHKS, YYEKEE (reference sequence). The CDR3 totals 13 residues. The CDR3 loop is CASSLATGTEAFF. The CDR3 nucleotides read TGTGCCAGCAGCTTGGCCACGGGGACTGAAGCTTTCTTT.